The 10 T cell receptor beta chains below come from one sample, sequenced in a study of blood T cells in healthy people across ages. For the second PCR, which ran for roughly 6 to 11 cycles, a sample-barcoded 5' primer and a J-beta primer mix were used. TCRdb itself ran the 5' RACE reads through MiXCR, one entry per CDR3 protein. The sample holds hundreds of thousands of distinct CDR3 sequences, roughly 25% seen once. The data also belong to a second study, concerning T cells of mothers and their children.

Sequencing used blood. All receptors come from a boy aged 5-17 years in good health.

This clonotype has more than one count but fewer than ten. This chain joins TRBV20-1 and TRBJ2-5; 8 positions match TRBD2. This CDR3 has 13 amino acids. V lost 3 bases to trimming and J lost 3 bases; unmatched junction nucleotides: 3. Germline assignment: CDR1 DFQATT and CDR2 SNEGSKA (reference sequence). For the CDR3, the DNA is TGCAGTGCTAGGTCGGGGGGGGAAGAGACCCAGTACTTC. Residues: CSARSGGEETQYF.

There are a few counts of this clonotype. The V and J genes are TRBV27 and TRBJ2-1; 8 positions match TRBD1. The J call is uncertain, as TRBJ2-5 better fits the DNA end. The CDR3 spans 16 residues. The germline V gene has CDR1 MNHEY and CDR2 SMNVEV (reference sequence). CDR3 in DNA: TGTGCCAGCAGGACCATCACCAGGGGGCAACAAGAGACCCAGTACTTC. This codes for CASRTITRGQQETQYF.

The chain employs TRBV6-2 or TRBV6-3 and TRBJ2-7, with D possibly being TRBD2 (5 bases). The CDR3 consists of 15 residues. Trimming stripped 0 bases from V and 0 bases from J, with 9 bases between. Per germline, CDR1 MNHEY and CDR2 SVGEGT. CDR3 in amino acids: CASSYSEVSSYEQYF. In DNA, the CDR3 is TGTGCCAGCAGTTACTCGGAGGTGAGCTCCTACGAGCAGTACTTC.

In its sample, this clonotype was seen a few times. This chain links TRBV29-1 with TRBJ2-7; 9 nucleotides match TRBD1. This CDR3 comprises 13 residues. CDR1 and CDR2 from the germline V gene are SQVTM and ANQGSEA. The V segment lost 4 bases and the J segment 2 bases; nucleotides outside the gene matches: 3. The CDR3 loop is CSVGTGVPYEQYF. DNA for the CDR3: TGCAGCGTTGGGACAGGGGTGCCCTACGAGCAGTACTTC.

The V and J genes are TRBV6-5 and TRBJ1-1; 10 positions agree with TRBD1. The germline gives CDR1 MNHEY, CDR2 SVGAGI. The CDR3 sequence is 14 residues long. V was pared by 1 base and J by 4 bases, with 0 bases of the junction left unmatched. The CDR3 loop is CASSYWTGGTEAFF. The CDR3 DNA reads TGTGCCAGCAGTTACTGGACAGGGGGCACTGAAGCTTTCTTT.

This clonotype showed up just a few times. This chain joins TRBV7-3 and TRBJ2-6, with 7 bases lining up with TRBD2. The CDR3 length is 16 residues. Trimming at V came to 2 bases and at J to 0 bases, leaving 1 base not matched to a gene. The germline CDR1 and CDR2 sequences are SGHTA and FQGTGA. The CDR3 loop is CASSLLAVSGANVLTF. The CDR3 nucleotides read TGTGCCAGCAGCTTACTAGCGGTCTCTGGGGCCAACGTCCTGACTTTC.

This clonotype has just a few counts. The chain uses TRBV15 and TRBJ1-5; 10 nucleotides match TRBD1. CDR3 size: 16 residues. Trimming took 0 bases from V and 5 from J; bases not matched to a gene: 4. From germline, CDR1 is LNHNV and CDR2 YYDKDF (reference sequence). CDR3 amino acids: CATSRDKTGGYQPQHF. Written as DNA, the CDR3 is TGTGCCACCAGCAGAGATAAGACAGGGGGCTATCAGCCCCAGCATTTT.

The chain uses TRBV12-3 or TRBV12-4 and TRBJ2-4; D is perhaps TRBD1 or TRBD2 (6 bases each). V was shortened by 7 bases and J by 15 bases, with 19 bases between the two germline ends. This CDR3 contains 12 residues. CDR3: CASTPAGGPRYF. The CDR3 nucleotides read TGTGCCAGCACCCCAGCCGGGGGCCCTAGGTACTTC.

DNA for the CDR3: TGCAGCGTGGAACAGGGGTCCCGTCCCCAAGAGACCCAGTACTTC. It encodes CSVEQGSRPQETQYF. The chain has TRBV29-1 and TRBJ2-5; 7 bases are a match to TRBD1. Looked up from germline, CDR1 is SQVTM and CDR2 is ANQGSEA. V lost 6 bases and J lost 1; bases outside the gene matches: 11. CDR3 length: 15 amino acids.

This chain uses TRBV20-1 with TRBJ2-5, with D unclear. CDR3 length: 13 residues. Germline V lookup: CDR1 DFQATT, CDR2 SNEGSKA (reference sequence). Trimming removed 1 base from V and 5 bases from J, with 11 bases in between. CDR3 coding DNA: TGCAGTGCTAGAGCGCAAGGGATTGAGACCCAGTACTTC. Protein: CSARAQGIETQYF.